This is a list of T cell receptor beta chains from one sample in a study of control samples from healthy donors and cancer patients. Method: immunoSEQ multiplex PCR; TCRdb's copy keeps in-frame clones and lacks some. The profile shows 150,000 or so clones, 85% to 95% of them singletons. Sequenced: PBMCs. These receptors were taken from a man between 60 and 70 years old with colorectal cancer. CDR3s include the opening cysteine and the closing phenylalanine or tryptophan. A D gene is named only where the DNA matches it firmly. Part of the rows lack a size; the others show once, few, many or a class for expanded clones.

d_gene: TRBD1
j_gene: TRBJ2-2
v_gene: TRBV5-6
abundance: -
CDR3nt: TGTGCCAGCAGACCGCAGGGGGCTAGCACCGGGGAGCTGTTTTTT
CDR3aa: CASRPQGASTGELFF

d_gene: -
j_gene: TRBJ2-5
v_gene: TRBV5-6
abundance: -
CDR3nt: TGTGCCAGCAGCTCCGGGACAACCACGAGGGAGACCCAGTACTTC
CDR3aa: CASSSGTTTRETQYF

d_gene: -
j_gene: TRBJ2-7
v_gene: TRBV11-3
abundance: -
CDR3nt: TGTGCCAGCAGCGGTATCAGGGGCGAGCAGTACTTC
CDR3aa: CASSGIRGEQYF

d_gene: -
j_gene: TRBJ1-5
v_gene: TRBV27
abundance: -
CDR3nt: TGTGCCAGCAGTTTTTCGGGGGAAGGCAATCAGCCCCAGCATTTT
CDR3aa: CASSFSGEGNQPQHF

d_gene: -
j_gene: TRBJ1-1
v_gene: TRBV18
abundance: few
CDR3nt: TGTGCCAGCTCACCACAAGGGAACACTGAAGCTTTCTTT
CDR3aa: CASSPQGNTEAFF

d_gene: -
j_gene: TRBJ2-2
v_gene: TRBV21-1
abundance: once
CDR3nt: TGTGCCAGCAGCAAAAGCCCCTCCCGTAGGACTAGAAACGAAAAAGGGACCGGGGAGCTGTTTTTT
CDR3aa: CASSKSPSRRTRNEKGTGELFF

d_gene: -
j_gene: TRBJ2-4
v_gene: TRBV6-5
abundance: -
CDR3nt: TGTGCCAGCACCGGAGGGGGCGCAAACATTCAGTACTTC
CDR3aa: CASTGGGANIQYF

d_gene: TRBD1
j_gene: TRBJ2-2
v_gene: TRBV29-1
abundance: -
CDR3nt: TGCAGCGTCGCTCAGGGGGACACCGGGGAGCTGTTTTTT
CDR3aa: CSVAQGDTGELFF

d_gene: TRBD2
j_gene: TRBJ2-7
v_gene: TRBV6-2/TRBV6-3
abundance: -
CDR3nt: TGTGCCAGCAGTTGGACTAGCTCCTACGAGCAGTACTTC
CDR3aa: CASSWTSSYEQYF

d_gene: -
j_gene: TRBJ2-2
v_gene: TRBV7-2
abundance: -
CDR3nt: TGTGCCAGCAGCTTAGGACAGGTTGGCGGGGAGCTGTTTTTT
CDR3aa: CASSLGQVGGELFF

d_gene: -
j_gene: TRBJ1-5
v_gene: TRBV6-4
abundance: -
CDR3nt: TGTGCCAGCAGTGACTCGACCTCGGGTCAGCCCCAGCATTTT
CDR3aa: CASSDSTSGQPQHF

d_gene: TRBD1
j_gene: TRBJ1-2
v_gene: TRBV9
abundance: -
CDR3nt: TGTGCCAGCAGCCCACTTGGGACAGGGGGGTATGGCTACACCTTC
CDR3aa: CASSPLGTGGYGYTF

d_gene: -
j_gene: TRBJ1-1
v_gene: TRBV2
abundance: -
CDR3nt: TGTGCCAGCAGATCGGAGGGAGGTACTGAAGCTTTCTTT
CDR3aa: CASRSEGGTEAFF

d_gene: -
j_gene: TRBJ2-7
v_gene: TRBV28
abundance: -
CDR3nt: TGTGCCAGCAGTTTAAGATCAGGCATCCCCTACGAGCAGTACTTC
CDR3aa: CASSLRSGIPYEQYF

d_gene: -
j_gene: TRBJ1-5
v_gene: TRBV30
abundance: -
CDR3nt: TGTGCCTGGAGTCCCAATAGCAATCAGCCCCAGCATTTT
CDR3aa: CAWSPNSNQPQHF

d_gene: -
j_gene: TRBJ2-5
v_gene: TRBV19
abundance: -
CDR3nt: TGTGCCAGTAGGCAGGGAGTGGAGACCCAGTACTTC
CDR3aa: CASRQGVETQYF

d_gene: -
j_gene: TRBJ2-2
v_gene: TRBV24-1
abundance: -
CDR3nt: TGTGCCACCAGTGATTTGGGCAGTCCAAGGGATACCGGGGAGCTGTTTTTT
CDR3aa: CATSDLGSPRDTGELFF

d_gene: -
j_gene: TRBJ1-4
v_gene: TRBV19
abundance: -
CDR3nt: TGTGCCAGTAGTATAGGAGATGAAAAACTGTTTTTT
CDR3aa: CASSIGDEKLFF

d_gene: TRBD2
j_gene: TRBJ2-1
v_gene: TRBV5-4
abundance: -
CDR3nt: TGTGCCAGCAGCCCGGCGGGTAGCGGGGCCTGGTACAATGAGCAGTTCTTC
CDR3aa: CASSPAGSGAWYNEQFF

d_gene: TRBD1
j_gene: TRBJ1-2
v_gene: TRBV10-3
abundance: -
CDR3nt: TGTGCCATCAGTGAGTCAAAGGACAGGGGTGTCTATGGCTACACCTTC
CDR3aa: CAISESKDRGVYGYTF

d_gene: TRBD2
j_gene: TRBJ2-1
v_gene: TRBV11-2
abundance: -
CDR3nt: TGTGCCAGCAGCGCCCCGACTAGCGGGGGGCACTCCTACAATGAGCAGTTCTTC
CDR3aa: CASSAPTSGGHSYNEQFF

d_gene: -
j_gene: TRBJ1-6
v_gene: TRBV19
abundance: -
CDR3nt: TGTGCCAGAAAGGGACCGAAACGCCCGAATTCACCCCTCCACTTT
CDR3aa: CARKGPKRPNSPLHF

d_gene: TRBD1
j_gene: TRBJ1-4
v_gene: TRBV6-4
abundance: few
CDR3nt: TGTGCCAGCCGGGGACAGGGGGCAAATGAAAAACTGTTTTTT
CDR3aa: CASRGQGANEKLFF

d_gene: -
j_gene: TRBJ1-2
v_gene: TRBV7-9
abundance: -
CDR3nt: TGTGCCAGCAGCCCCATCCCACGGCGGGGCTACACCTTC
CDR3aa: CASSPIPRRGYTF

d_gene: -
j_gene: TRBJ2-3
v_gene: TRBV4-1
abundance: -
CDR3nt: TGCGCCAGCAGCCAAGAAAAGGACGGTCGCACAGATACGCAGTATTTT
CDR3aa: CASSQEKDGRTDTQYF

d_gene: TRBD1
j_gene: TRBJ2-7
v_gene: TRBV20-1
abundance: -
CDR3nt: TGCAGTGGCCAGGGGGACTACGAGCAGTACTTC
CDR3aa: CSGQGDYEQYF

d_gene: -
j_gene: TRBJ1-1
v_gene: TRBV4-3
abundance: -
CDR3nt: TGCGCCAGCTCCTCCGCGGGGGACACTGAAGCTTTCTTT
CDR3aa: CASSSAGDTEAFF

d_gene: -
j_gene: TRBJ1-5
v_gene: TRBV19
abundance: -
CDR3nt: TGTGCCAGTAGTATATTCGGTTCGGATCAGCCCCAGCATTTT
CDR3aa: CASSIFGSDQPQHF

d_gene: -
j_gene: TRBJ1-1
v_gene: TRBV11-2
abundance: -
CDR3nt: TGTGCCAGCAGTTCACAGCGGGCGGCGAACACTGAAGCTTTCTTT
CDR3aa: CASSSQRAANTEAFF

d_gene: TRBD1
j_gene: TRBJ1-2
v_gene: TRBV27
abundance: -
CDR3nt: TGTGCCAGCAGTCCCAACCCCGTGGGACAGGGGGCGGCCTTGAGGTATGGCTACACCTTC
CDR3aa: CASSPNPVGQGAALRYGYTF

d_gene: -
j_gene: TRBJ2-7
v_gene: TRBV18
abundance: once
CDR3nt: TGTGCCAGCTCCGATAGATATGGGGCCTACGAGCAGTACTTC
CDR3aa: CASSDRYGAYEQYF

d_gene: -
j_gene: TRBJ2-5
v_gene: TRBV11-2
abundance: -
CDR3nt: TGTGCCAGCAGCCCACCTCCCCAAGAGACCCAGTACTTC
CDR3aa: CASSPPPQETQYF

d_gene: TRBD2
j_gene: TRBJ2-3
v_gene: TRBV24-1
abundance: -
CDR3nt: TGTGCCACCAGTGTTCCTGCGGGGGAGGGCACAGATACGCAGTATTTT
CDR3aa: CATSVPAGEGTDTQYF

d_gene: TRBD1
j_gene: TRBJ1-1
v_gene: TRBV3-1/TRBV3-2
abundance: -
CDR3nt: TGTGCCAGCAGCCCCAGGGGGCGGAGGACTGAAGCTTTCTTT
CDR3aa: CASSPRGRRTEAFF

d_gene: -
j_gene: TRBJ1-1
v_gene: TRBV10-3
abundance: -
CDR3nt: TGTGCCATCAGTGTACAGGGAGGCACTGAAGCTTTCTTT
CDR3aa: CAISVQGGTEAFF

d_gene: -
j_gene: TRBJ2-5
v_gene: TRBV25-1
abundance: -
CDR3nt: TGTGCCAGCAGTGCGGGGGAGACCCAGTACTTC
CDR3aa: CASSAGETQYF

d_gene: TRBD1
j_gene: TRBJ2-2
v_gene: TRBV19
abundance: -
CDR3nt: TGTGCCAGTAGGGGGGGACAGGCGACCTCGGGCACCGGGGAGCTGTTTTTT
CDR3aa: CASRGGQATSGTGELFF